Listed below are T cell receptor beta chains from one sample, sequenced in a study of response to subunit inactivated influenza vaccine. MiXCR, run by TCRdb on the RT-PCR reads, gives a single entry per CDR3 protein. The data contain roughly 540,000 distinct CDR3 sequences, approximately 20% of them singletons. These data also featured in a second study, about T cells expressing NK-cell markers.

The specimen was CD4+ T cells sorted from PBMCs, collected 11 to 12 days after vaccination. The receptor set was obtained from a man aged 45-60 years who received an inactivated influenza vaccine. Both conserved end residues are part of each CDR3. A D gene is named only where the DNA matches it firmly. Expanded clones get a size class; other rows say once, few or many, or leave the size out.

D gene,V gene,clone size,J gene,CDR3 protein,CDR3 DNA
TRBD1,TRBV2,once,TRBJ2-7,CASSKDRGVSEQYF,TGTGCCAGCAGTAAGGACAGGGGAGTATCCGAGCAGTACTTC
-,TRBV29-1,few,TRBJ1-2,CSVDSSNENYGYTF,TGCAGCGTTGATTCCAGTAACGAGAACTATGGCTACACCTTC
-,TRBV12-3/TRBV12-4,-,TRBJ2-3,CASSPREASAQYF,TGTGCCAGCAGTCCCCGTGAGGCCTCTGCGCAGTATTTT
TRBD2,TRBV10-3,-,TRBJ2-7,CATQGTAGGPYEQYF,TGTGCCACCCAGGGGACGGCGGGAGGCCCCTACGAGCAGTACTTC
-,TRBV11-2,-,TRBJ2-7,CASSLDFGIAYEQYF,TGTGCCAGCAGCTTAGACTTCGGGATCGCCTACGAGCAGTACTTC
TRBD2,TRBV7-3,-,TRBJ2-3,CASSLTSGRITDTQYF,TGTGCCAGCAGCTTGACTAGCGGGAGGATCACAGATACGCAGTATTTT
-,TRBV4-2,-,TRBJ1-4,CASSQDWRAKLFF,TGTGCCAGCAGCCAAGATTGGAGGGCCAAACTGTTTTTT
TRBD2,TRBV24-1,-,TRBJ2-3,CATSDQERGRGDTQYF,TGTGCCACCAGTGACCAGGAGCGGGGGCGGGGAGATACGCAGTATTTT
-,TRBV20-1,-,TRBJ1-1,CSARDRDRDTEAFF,TGCAGTGCTAGAGATCGTGATCGGGACACTGAAGCTTTCTTT
-,TRBV20-1,many,TRBJ2-3,CSAAKLGEADTQYF,TGCAGTGCCGCTAAGCTGGGGGAAGCAGATACGCAGTATTTT
TRBD1,TRBV2,-,TRBJ1-1,CASSVDRGVTEAFF,TGTGCCAGCAGTGTGGACAGGGGGGTCACTGAAGCTTTCTTT
TRBD1,TRBV29-1,-,TRBJ2-7,CSVDGTGGSYEQYF,TGCAGCGTTGACGGGACAGGGGGCTCCTACGAGCAGTACTTC
TRBD2,TRBV6-2/TRBV6-3,many,TRBJ2-5,CASSYSPSGIVTQYF,TGTGCCAGCAGTTACAGTCCTAGCGGGATCGTGACCCAGTACTTC
-,TRBV12-3/TRBV12-4,few,TRBJ2-3,CASNTGVASQDTQYF,TGTGCCAGCAATACAGGTGTGGCTAGCCAGGATACGCAGTATTTT
-,TRBV12-3/TRBV12-4,-,TRBJ2-1,CASSFGKSLLGDEQFF,TGTGCCAGCAGTTTCGGCAAGTCCCTTCTGGGCGATGAGCAGTTCTTC
TRBD2,TRBV2,many,TRBJ2-1,CASSAASGVEQFF,TGTGCCAGCAGTGCAGCTAGCGGGGTGGAGCAGTTCTTC
-,TRBV29-1,few,TRBJ1-1,CSVDRPAEAFF,TGCAGCGTTGACAGGCCCGCTGAGGCTTTCTTT
TRBD1,TRBV5-1,few,TRBJ1-3,CASSAGGANSGNTIYF,TGCGCCAGCAGCGCAGGGGGAGCCAACTCTGGAAACACCATATATTTT
-,TRBV4-3,once,TRBJ1-4,CASSQEMKRTNEKLFF,TGCGCCAGCAGCCAAGAGATGAAACGAACTAATGAAAAACTGTTTTTT
-,TRBV19,-,TRBJ2-2,CASKLDGELFF,TGTGCCAGTAAACTAGACGGGGAGCTGTTTTTT